This TCR beta chain originates from a study of HIV-infected patients and healthy controls. cDNA was made from about 500 ng RNA using alpha and beta constant primers. Each of the alpha and beta chains got its own library through chain-specific third strand synthesis with indices. TCRdb fed the 5' RACE reads into MiXCR, producing one record per CDR3 protein. The sample records about 4,400 distinct CDR3 sequences, roughly 8.3% being singletons. In its sample, this clonotype ranks as medium-sized (0.01 to 0.1%). As yet, its antigen is unknown. The CDR3 runs to 14 residues. V was pared by 3 bases and J by 2 bases, with 11 bases between. Per the germline V gene, CDR1 is DFQATT and CDR2 is SNEGSKA (reference sequence). All unsorted peripheral T cells were captured because whole blood was used without fractionation. Overall study results and limits: MAIT alpha-chain CDR3s were frequent in healthy controls, depleted in HIV+.

The TCR comes from an adult with HIV infection. The material was blood, obtained before antiretroviral therapy. This chain uses TRBV20-1 with TRBJ1-3; D is perhaps TRBD1 (5 bases). This CDR3 is CSARSGGPGNTIYF. The DNA of the CDR3 is TGCAGTGCTAGGTCTGGGGGTCCTGGAAACACCATATATTTT.